Below, 10 T cell receptor beta chains from the same sample are listed, as sequenced in a study of T cells in Graves' hyperthyroidism and ophthalmopathy. Using RNA transcripts as the source, TCR beta CDR3 regions were amplified. The primer set for the first-round RT-PCR of the TCR CDR3 was HTBI. MiXCR, run by TCRdb on the multiplex PCR reads, gives a single entry per CDR3 protein. The sample lists roughly 530,000 distinct CDR3 sequences; roughly 17% were seen once. The specimen was blood. These receptors all stem from a woman between 18 and 30 years old with Graves' ophthalmopathy.

Remarks on this clonotype: One end of the junction fails to match germline, which may point to a read error. This chain links TRBV29-1 with TRBJ2-3; tentatively, D is TRBD2 (6 bases). The CDR3 runs to 16 residues. The germline CDR1 and CDR2 sequences are SQVTM and ANQGSEA. The DNA of the CDR3 is TGCAGCGTTGAGAGGCAGGGAGGTATTAGCAGAGATACGCAGTATTTT. Its translation: CSVERQGGISRDTQYF.

The chain is built from TRBV11-2 and TRBJ2-7; perhaps D is TRBD1 or TRBD2 (6 bases each). The length of the CDR3 is 15 residues. Trimming shortened V by 1 base and J by 7 bases, and 17 bases separated the two germline ends. Germline V gene data show CDR1 as SGHAT and CDR2 as FQNNGV. CDR3 residues: CASSLAGAGAAEQYF. CDR3 sequence (DNA): TGTGCCAGCAGCTTAGCGGGGGCCGGCGCGGCTGAGCAGTACTTC.

This clonotype has more than one count but fewer than ten. The genes are TRBV30 and TRBJ1-4; maybe TRBD1 (6 bases). The CDR3 is 16 amino acids. Germline assignment: CDR1 GTSNPN and CDR2 SVGIG (reference sequence). V shed 2 bases and J shed 9 bases, with 22 bases lying between them. The CDR3 here is CAWSTSGALHQKKLFF. CDR3 DNA sequence: TGTGCCTGGAGTACGTCAGGGGCCCTCCACCAGAAAAAACTGTTTTTT.

This clonotype was counted a few times. The chain is built from TRBV27 and TRBJ1-5, with unresolved D. Per germline, CDR1 MNHEY and CDR2 SMNVEV (reference sequence). V was clipped by 4 bases and J by 3 bases, with 7 bases between them. The CDR3 runs to 13 residues. CDR3 DNA sequence: TGTGCCAGCAGTTGGGGTTACAATCAGCCCCAGCATTTT. Amino acid sequence: CASSWGYNQPQHF.

This rearrangement joins TRBV9 to TRBJ2-5; D possibly matches TRBD1 or TRBD2 (5 bases each). The CDR3 is made up of 17 amino acids. The V end was cut by 0 bases, the J end by 2 bases, with 17 bases between. CDR1 and CDR2 from the germline V gene are SGDLS and YYNGEE. As DNA, the CDR3 is TGTGCCAGCAGCGTAGGACGGGACGGCGGAGCGCAAGAGACCCAGTACTTC. Translation: CASSVGRDGGAQETQYF.

With respect to this clonotype: At one end, the junction sequence differs from germline, possibly due to a read error. The rearrangement joins TRBV3-1 to TRBJ1-4; D may be TRBD1 (6 bases). Looked up from germline, CDR1 is LGHDT and CDR2 is YNNKEL (reference sequence). CDR3 length equals 14 residues. Written as DNA, the CDR3 is TGTGGCAGCAGCCCACAGGGAGCTAATGAAAAACTGTTTTTT. Translated, it gives CGSSPQGANEKLFF.

Many counts were recorded for this clonotype. The rearrangement uses TRBV30 and TRBJ1-5, with 9 positions matching TRBD1. With V trimmed by 5 bases and J by 6 bases, 8 bases remained unmatched. Germline CDR1 and CDR2: GTSNPN and SVGIG (reference sequence). The CDR3 runs 14 residues. CDR3 DNA sequence: TGTGCCTGGGCTGGGACAGGGCGGCTTCAGCCCCAGCATTTT. This translates into CAWAGTGRLQPQHF. Full variable domain (missing parts from reference TRBV30 and TRBJ1-5): SQTIHQWPATLVQPVGSPLSLECTVEGTSNPNLYWYRQAAGRGLQLLFYSVGIGQISSEVPQNLSASRPQDRQFILSSKKLLLSDSGFYLCAWAGTGRLQPQHFGDGTRLSIL.

The chain joins TRBV27 to TRBJ1-2; 10 bases line up with TRBD1. This CDR3 is built from 15 residues. V lost 4 bases and J lost 7; bases outside the gene matches: 9. Germline V CDR1 and CDR2: MNHEY, SMNVEV (reference sequence). The CDR3: CASSSATGGLSGYTF. Here the CDR3 DNA reads TGTGCCAGCAGTTCCGCGACAGGGGGCTTGAGTGGCTACACCTTC.

This clonotype was recorded at least ten times. The DNA of the CDR3 is TGTGCCAGCAGCCCACTAGCGGGGTCTTACAATGAGCAGTTCTTC. It codes for CASSPLAGSYNEQFF. This sequence joins TRBV6-1 and TRBJ2-1; 10 positions agree with TRBD2. J lost 4 bases, V lost 6 bases, and 6 bases had no gene match. Germline values: CDR1 MNHNS, CDR2 SASEGT. CDR3 length: 15 residues.

This clonotype occurred many times. V is TRBV7-9 and J is TRBJ1-1; 7 positions match TRBD1. The CDR3 runs to 15 residues. Germline V gene data show CDR1 as SEHNR and CDR2 as FQNEAQ (reference sequence). Unmatched junction bases numbered 8, after V lost 6 bases and J lost 1 base. CDR3 sequence reads: CASRPQGQRNTEAFF. CDR3 DNA sequence: TGTGCCAGCAGACCCCAGGGACAGAGGAACACTGAAGCTTTCTTT. The variable domain in full, completed from reference TRBV7-9 and TRBJ1-1, reads DTGVSQNPRHKITKRGQNVTFRCDPISEHNRLYWYRQTLGQGPEFLTYFQNEAQLEKSRLLSDRFSAERPKGSFSTLEIQRTEQGDSAMYLCASRPQGQRNTEAFFGQGTRLTVV.